Listed here are 20 T cell receptor beta chains from one sample, sequenced in a study of breast tumors, draining lymph nodes, adjacent tissues. Samples came from axillary lymph nodes draining the breast cancer. From the multiplex PCR reads, TCRdb called clonotypes with MiXCR, one entry per CDR3 protein. Here the sample spans about 230,000 distinct CDR3 sequences, around 32% being singletons. The material sequenced was axillary lymph node tissue. The receptors were gathered from a female donor with breast cancer. Some clones in this sample may be carry-over from other donors' samples.

Concerning this clonotype itself: Lacking the conserved final phenylalanine or tryptophan, this CDR3 likely reflects a read error. The DNA is omitted, as the CDR3 cannot be located on it reliably, and the CDR3 follows TCRdb's listing. V and J are TRBV12-3 or TRBV12-4 and TRBJ2-1. The CDR3 has 8 residues if both end residues are counted. CDR3: CASSGSRT.

This clonotype showed up many times. The chain carries TRBV15 and TRBJ1-6; D ambiguous. V was trimmed by 4 bases and J by 7 bases, leaving 11 bases between them. Germline V gene lookup returns CDR1 LNHNV and CDR2 YYDKDF (reference sequence). CDR3 length: 14 residues. The CDR3 loop is CATSKKLENSPLHF. Here the CDR3 DNA reads TGTGCCACCAGCAAGAAGCTGGAAAATTCACCCCTCCACTTT.

This clonotype was observed at least ten times. The chain has TRBV7-9 and TRBJ2-6; D may be TRBD1 (6 bases). Germline CDR1 reads SEHNR; CDR2 reads FQNEAQ (reference sequence). V was trimmed by 5 bases and J by 0 bases, leaving 14 bases between them. The CDR3 runs 17 residues. The CDR3 coding sequence is TGTGCCAGCAGCCCCCGGGACACCTTCTCTGGGGCCAACGTCCTGACTTTC. It is translated as CASSPRDTFSGANVLTF.

V gene TRBV13 combines with J gene TRBJ2-7; TRBD1 matches 11 bases. J was trimmed by 9 bases and V by 4 bases; bases with no gene match: 5. The CDR3 consists of 13 residues. Germline CDR1 PRHDT, CDR2 FYEKMQ (reference sequence). CDR3 sequence reads: CASSWGQGVRQYF. In DNA, the CDR3 is TGTGCCAGCAGCTGGGGACAGGGGGTGAGGCAGTACTTC.

This clonotype was seen ten or more times. V gene TRBV29-1 combines with J gene TRBJ2-5, with TRBD2 as a possible D gene (5 bases). There are 11 residues in the CDR3. The germline gives CDR1 SQVTM, CDR2 ANQGSEA. The V end was cut by 3 bases, the J end by 9 bases, with 11 bases between. The CDR3 DNA reads TGCAGCGTTGACGACTACGTGGCCCAGTACTTC. It is translated as CSVDDYVAQYF.

This clonotype has at least ten counts. The chain joins TRBV2 to TRBJ2-7; D might be TRBD1 (5 bases). Germline values: CDR1 SNHLY, CDR2 FYNNEI. V was clipped by 3 bases and J by 3 bases, with 12 bases between them. This CDR3 has 14 amino acids. The CDR3, as DNA: TGTGCCAGCAGTGAGCGTGGACACCACTACGAGCAGTACTTC. Translating gives CASSERGHHYEQYF.

In this sample, this clonotype turned up many times. This sequence joins TRBV6-6 and TRBJ1-6; D not resolved. Trimming left V 2 bases short and J 1 base short, with 12 bases between. The germline V gene has CDR1 MNHNY and CDR2 SVGAGI (reference sequence). This CDR3 region has 17 residues. The CDR3 DNA follows: TGTGCCAGCAGTTACCGTCTTCAGGAGTCCTATAATTCACCCCTCCACTTT. It encodes CASSYRLQESYNSPLHF.

At least ten counts were recorded for this clonotype. Here the CDR3 reads CASSLSQIYGYTF. As DNA, the CDR3 is TGTGCCAGCAGCTTGTCCCAGATCTATGGCTACACCTTC. V gene TRBV11-2 combines with J gene TRBJ1-2; no clear D. In germline, CDR1 is SGHAT, CDR2 FQNNGV. The CDR3 sequence is 13 residues long. V lost 3 bases and J 4 bases, leaving 9 bases between the germline ends.

The chain couples TRBV14 to TRBJ2-7; 9 bases match TRBD1. The CDR3 has 15 amino acids. Per the germline V gene, CDR1 is SGHDN and CDR2 is FVKESK. The V gene end was trimmed by 8 bases and the J gene end by 0 bases; junction bases not matched to a gene: 8. The CDR3 protein is CASSPGTGISYEQYV. Here the CDR3 DNA reads TGTGCCAGCTCACCCGGGACAGGGATCTCCTACGAGCAGTACGTC.

This clonotype has a count of ten or more. The V call is TRBV7-2, the J call TRBJ2-3; D is undetermined. The CDR3 consists of 14 residues. V gave up 5 bases and J gave up 3 bases, with 12 bases separating them. Germline V gives CDR1 SGHTA, CDR2 FQGNSA. The CDR3 nucleotides are TGTGCCAGCAGCCGCTTGGACGGAACAGATACGCAGTATTTT. Protein product: CASSRLDGTDTQYF.

This clonotype has a count of ten or more. The chain combines TRBV20-1 with TRBJ1-6, with a weak D call TRBD1 (5 bases). CDR3 size: 15 residues. The germline CDR1 and CDR2 sequences are DFQATT and SNEGSKA (reference sequence). Trimming stripped 0 bases from V and 10 bases from J, with 16 bases between. The DNA for the CDR3 is TGCAGTGCTAGAGATCGGGAGAGGGGAAGATCACCCCTCCACTTT. As protein: CSARDRERGRSPLHF.

The chain links TRBV6-5 to TRBJ1-3; D call uncertain. Germline CDR1 reads MNHEY; CDR2 reads SVGAGI. V dropped 6 bases and J dropped 0 bases, with 9 bases sitting between them. The CDR3 has 14 residues. The CDR3 DNA follows: TGTGCCAGCAGCCCTCTTTACTCTGGAAACACCATATATTTT. This codes for CASSPLYSGNTIYF.

This clonotype has ten or more counts. The chain joins TRBV24-1 to TRBJ2-1, with 7 positions matching TRBD1. CDR3 length: 13 residues. Trimming cost V 4 bases and J 8 bases; bases outside gene matches: 4. The germline gives CDR1 KGHDR, CDR2 SFDVKD. The CDR3 loop reads CATSDRRGYEQFF. The CDR3 coding sequence is TGTGCCACCAGTGACCGCAGGGGGTATGAGCAGTTCTTC.

In this sample, this clonotype turned up many times. V usage is TRBV2 and J usage is TRBJ2-7; 8 bases fit TRBD2. The CDR3 covers 13 residues. V lost 6 bases to trimming and J lost 0 bases; unmatched junction nucleotides: 1. CDR1 and CDR2 (germline): SNHLY, FYNNEI. As DNA, the CDR3 is TGTGCCAGCAGGGGGACTAGCTCCTACGAGCAGTACTTC. This sequence encodes CASRGTSSYEQYF.

At least ten counts were recorded for this clonotype. The chain couples TRBV7-2 to TRBJ2-3; tentatively, D is TRBD2 (5 bases). Per germline, CDR1 SGHTA and CDR2 FQGNSA. Trimming pared 5 bases from V and 2 bases from J, leaving 11 bases between. The CDR3 spans 14 residues. CDR3 region: CASSLSGPTDTQYF. DNA of the CDR3: TGTGCCAGCAGCCTAAGCGGACCCACAGATACGCAGTATTTT.

This clonotype was picked up many times. The chain links TRBV20-1 to TRBJ1-4; TRBD1 agrees at 8 bases. This CDR3 spans 15 amino acids. V shed 5 bases and J 8 bases; nucleotides not matched to a gene: 13. CDR1 is DFQATT, CDR2 SNEGSKA, per germline (reference sequence). CDR3 loop: CSAPTLGQGGEKLFF. CDR3 nucleotides: TGCAGTGCTCCTACGCTAGGACAGGGAGGGGAAAAACTGTTTTTT.

This clonotype was observed many times. This sequence joins TRBV20-1 and TRBJ2-3; D is undetermined. This CDR3 contains 13 residues. Per the germline V gene, CDR1 is DFQATT and CDR2 is SNEGSKA (reference sequence). V lost 4 bases and J 3 bases, leaving 11 bases between the germline ends. As DNA, the CDR3 is TGCAGTGCTATGGGTTTAGAAACAGATACGCAGTATTTT. It yields the protein CSAMGLETDTQYF.

This clonotype was found many times. V usage is TRBV7-9 and J usage is TRBJ2-7, with 9 bases identical to TRBD2. This CDR3 spans 16 amino acids. Per germline, CDR1 SEHNR and CDR2 FQNEAQ (reference sequence). With 5 bases clipped from V and 5 bases from J, the junction kept 13 bases outside the gene matches. The CDR3 is CASSRTLAGRHHEQYF. The CDR3 bases are TGTGCCAGCAGCCGAACGCTAGCGGGACGGCATCACGAGCAGTACTTC.

As to this clonotype: The germline gene is not matched at one end of the junction; a read error may be the cause. The rearrangement joins TRBV12-3 or TRBV12-4 to TRBJ2-7; a possible D gene is TRBD1 (5 bases). CDR3 length: 15 amino acids. The CDR3 loop reads CAISFPDKSSYEQYF. Written as DNA, the CDR3 is TGTGCCATCAGTTTCCCGGACAAGAGCTCCTACGAGCAGTACTTC.

The V call is TRBV20-1, the J call TRBJ1-4; 7 bases agree with TRBD1. CDR3 length: 13 residues. CDR1 DFQATT and CDR2 SNEGSKA come from the germline V gene (reference sequence). The V gene end was trimmed by 4 bases and the J gene end by 7 bases; junction bases not matched to a gene: 6. The CDR3 spells CSAIPGTAEKLFF. As DNA, the CDR3 is TGCAGTGCTATCCCAGGGACAGCTGAAAAACTGTTTTTT.